This T cell receptor (beta chain) was retrieved from a study of vaccination and CD4 T cells after COVID-19. Regarding treatment: roughly 11-day PBMC culture with coronavirus spike peptide pools or control peptides (ViraFEST assay). Culture of 1.9 million or so PBMCs per well took place with about 10 IU/ml IL-2 and 8.5 to 10 ug/ml peptide pools. Days 3 and 7 saw half the medium replaced with fresh IL-2 medium. With respect to this clonotype: What it binds is not known.

Cultured CD4+ T cell DNA underwent sequencing with the Oncomine TCR Beta short-read assay. TCRdb reprocessed the PCR reads via MiXCR and lists one record per CDR3 protein. This table has 20,000 to 25,000 distinct CDR3 sequences, 65% to 70% appearing once. The sequence derives from a human donor who had recovered from COVID-19. Sequenced input: CD4+ T cells from blood, cultured in vitro.

The CDR3 loop reads CATSAPGAGNEQFF. CDR3 bases: TGTGCCACCAGTGCCCCTGGGGCGGGCAATGAGCAGTTCTTC. The J gene is TRBJ2-1, the V gene TRBV24-1; D assignment may be TRBD1 or TRBD2 (5 bases each). From germline, CDR1 is KGHDR and CDR2 SFDVKD. V gave up 5 bases and J gave up 6 bases, with 13 bases separating them. There are 14 residues in the CDR3.